The clone carrying this TCR beta chain occurred many times. The sample is drawn from a study of early T cells in non-severe SARS-CoV-2 infection. Overall study context: Alpha and beta chains were unpaired, from unsorted whole-blood bulk RNA.

In the library, individual cDNA molecules carried attached unique molecular identifiers. TCRdb passed the 5' RACE reads through MiXCR, listing each CDR3 protein once. The sample lists around 31,000 distinct CDR3 sequences, about 8.6% occurring once. The clonotype was recovered from an adult who was a healthcare worker with PCR-confirmed SARS-CoV-2 infection or an uninfected control (not recorded which). Sequenced input: whole blood.

In DNA, the CDR3 is TGTGCCAGCAGCCCCATTTCCTCCTACGAGCAGTACTTC. It is translated as CASSPISSYEQYF. The V and J genes are TRBV14 and TRBJ2-7; D unclear. The V gene's germline CDR1 is SGHDN and CDR2 FVKESK. V was trimmed by 4 bases and J by 0 bases, leaving 7 bases between them. The CDR3 loop spans 13 amino acids.